These 18 T cell receptor beta chains were all obtained from the same sample, sequenced in a study of blood T cell repertoires in COVID-19. Assay used: immunoSEQ multiplex PCR; TCRdb lists only in-frame clones, some missing. The profile covers 250,000 or so clones, with 70% to 80% appearing a single time and 2.5% to 4% taken by the ten largest. Sequenced sample: peripheral blood. These receptors originate from a woman aged 80 or over with acute or convalescent COVID-19.

V usage is TRBV9 and J usage is TRBJ1-4; TRBD1 aligns across 9 bases. V lost 4 bases, J lost 11 bases, and 9 bases stayed unmatched. Germline values: CDR1 SGDLS, CDR2 YYNGEE. This CDR3 contains 14 residues. In nucleotides, the CDR3 is TGTGCCAGCAGCCCAAGGACAGGGGAGAGGAAACTGTTTTTT. Amino acids: CASSPRTGERKLFF.

The gene calls are TRBV7-2 and TRBJ2-7, with TRBD1 matching 7 bases. The CDR3 loop spans 14 amino acids. The trim removed 1 base at V and 2 bases at J, leaving 2 bases unmatched. CDR1 SGHTA and CDR2 FQGNSA come from the germline V gene. Written as DNA, the CDR3 is TGTGCCAGCAGCTTAGGAGGGGGCACCTACGAGCAGTACTTC. It yields the protein CASSLGGGTYEQYF.

J is TRBJ2-3 and V is TRBV18; D not resolved. CDR3 size: 14 residues. Trimming left V 2 bases short and J 2 bases short, with 8 bases between. Germline loops: CDR1 KGHSH, CDR2 LQKENI. The CDR3 nucleotides are TGTGCCAGCTCACCAAACAGAGCCACAGATACGCAGTATTTT. Its translation is CASSPNRATDTQYF.

The rearrangement joins TRBV3-1 (or the pseudogene TRBV3-2) to TRBJ2-7; a weak D match, TRBD1 (6 bases). The ends were cut back, 6 bases at V and 4 bases at J, with 16 bases in the middle. There are 14 residues in the CDR3. Germline CDR1 reads LGHDT; CDR2 reads YNNKEL (reference sequence). The CDR3, as DNA: TGTGCCAGCAGACTTTCCGGGACACCTTACGAGCAGTACTTC. This gives the protein CASRLSGTPYEQYF.

The rearrangement links TRBV5-6 to TRBJ1-4; D is ambiguous. Germline V gene sequence: CDR1 SGHDT, CDR2 YYEEEE. V was pared by 4 bases and J by 8 bases, with 18 bases between. The CDR3 sequence is 15 residues long. CDR3 amino acids: CASSQSGRRAEKLFF. The CDR3 region has the DNA TGTGCCAGCAGCCAGTCGGGGAGGAGAGCGGAAAAACTGTTTTTT.

The V call is TRBV3-1 (or the pseudogene TRBV3-2), the J call TRBJ2-3, with 8 bases aligning to TRBD2. The ends lost 4 bases at V and 4 bases at J; junction bases unmatched: 13. Looked up from germline, CDR1 is LGHDT and CDR2 is YNNKEL (reference sequence). The CDR3 runs to 17 residues. CDR3 residues: CASSLRAGGALADTQYF. CDR3 bases: TGTGCCAGCAGCCTGCGTGCCGGGGGGGCGTTAGCAGATACGCAGTATTTT.

The rearrangement uses TRBV19 and TRBJ2-1, with D hard to call. The V gene's germline CDR1 is LNHDA and CDR2 SQIVND (reference sequence). V lost 6 bases to trimming and J lost 0 bases, with 9 bases between them. The CDR3 totals 14 residues. The CDR3 DNA sequence: TGTGCCAGTAGGCCGGAGAGCTCCTACAATGAGCAGTTCTTC. This gives the protein CASRPESSYNEQFF.

The rearrangement uses TRBV5-6 and TRBJ1-4, with 7 bases aligning to TRBD1. Trimming cost V 0 bases and J 8 bases; bases outside gene matches: 10. Germline assignment: CDR1 SGHDT and CDR2 YYEEEE. This CDR3 region has 16 residues. The CDR3 is CASSLAPGQGVEKLFF. In DNA form, the CDR3 reads TGTGCCAGCAGCTTGGCCCCCGGGCAGGGGGTCGAAAAACTGTTTTTT.

This chain links TRBV5-5 with TRBJ1-2; a weak D match, TRBD1 (6 bases). Trimming took 4 bases from V and 5 from J, leaving 12 bases between them. Germline CDR1 SGHKS, CDR2 YYEKEE (reference sequence). The length of the CDR3 is 13 residues. CDR3 loop: CASSQRGGYGYTF. Here the CDR3 DNA reads TGTGCCAGCAGCCAAAGGGGGGGATATGGCTACACCTTC.

The rearrangement joins TRBV4-2 to TRBJ2-3, with TRBD2 matching 7 bases. J gave up 0 bases and V 0 bases, and 6 bases lay outside the gene matches. Per germline, CDR1 LGHNA and CDR2 YNFKEQ. This CDR3 is built from 17 residues. The DNA of the CDR3 is TGTGCCAGCAGCCAAGATTGGGGGGGGTCTAGCACAGATACGCAGTATTTT. This sequence encodes CASSQDWGGSSTDTQYF.

The chain recombines TRBV5-1 with TRBJ2-1; D is unclear. CDR1 SGHRS and CDR2 YFSETQ come from the germline V gene. Trimming removed 3 bases from V and 2 bases from J, with 12 bases in between. The CDR3 is 15 amino acids. The CDR3 spells CASSSQTQAYNEQFF. CDR3 bases: TGCGCCAGCAGCTCACAGACACAAGCCTACAATGAGCAGTTCTTC.

V and J are TRBV5-1 and TRBJ1-2, with 8 bases that match TRBD1. Germline lookup yields CDR1 SGHRS and CDR2 YFSETQ. J was trimmed by 3 bases and V by 0 bases; bases with no gene match: 7. CDR3 length equals 16 residues. CDR3: CASSLEAGTGHYGYTF. The CDR3 region has the DNA TGCGCCAGCAGCTTGGAAGCCGGGACAGGTCACTATGGCTACACCTTC.

The chain joins TRBV29-1 to TRBJ2-3; 11 bases align to TRBD2. CDR1 and CDR2 from the germline V gene are SQVTM and ANQGSEA. The junction had 7 bases not matched to a gene; V was cut back by 0 bases and J by 5 bases. The CDR3 runs to 16 residues. The CDR3 DNA follows: TGCAGCGTTGAAGACGGGGCTAGCGGGAGGAAAGATACGCAGTATTTT. This sequence encodes CSVEDGASGRKDTQYF.

This clone was seen only once. The chain has TRBV28 and TRBJ1-4; D might be TRBD1 (5 bases). CDR1 is MDHEN and CDR2 is SYDVKM in the germline V gene. V was clipped by 6 bases and J by 3 bases, with 5 bases between them. This CDR3 contains 12 residues. CDR3 coding DNA: TGTGCCAGCAGGGGGCCTAATGAAAAACTGTTTTTT. It is translated as CASRGPNEKLFF.

This sequence joins TRBV18 and TRBJ2-7; 11 nucleotides match TRBD1. Germline V gene sequence: CDR1 KGHSH, CDR2 LQKENI. This CDR3 contains 15 residues. The V and J ends lost 0 bases and 6 bases, in that order; junction bases with no gene match: 4. The CDR3 nucleotides are TGTGCCAGCTCACCACCACAGGGACAGGGGGTCGAGCAGTACTTC. Residues: CASSPPQGQGVEQYF.

This chain joins TRBV7-2 and TRBJ1-2, with D perhaps TRBD1 (5 bases). This CDR3 has 14 residues. Germline V gives CDR1 SGHTA, CDR2 FQGNSA. V shed 3 bases and J shed 3 bases, with 11 bases lying between them. CDR3 region: CASSFLQADYGYTF. DNA of the CDR3: TGTGCCAGCAGCTTCCTACAGGCTGACTATGGCTACACCTTC.

This clone was detected a few times. The genes are TRBV2 and TRBJ2-7; D is undetermined. CDR1 is SNHLY and CDR2 is FYNNEI in the germline V gene. The CDR3 has 14 residues. V was trimmed by 3 bases and J by 5 bases, leaving 14 bases between them. The CDR3, as DNA: TGTGCCAGCAGTGATCTGGTAGCTACGAACGAGCAGTACTTC. Translated: CASSDLVATNEQYF.

This clone was picked up a small number of times. The chain couples TRBV18 to TRBJ2-3, with D hard to call. CDR3 size: 14 residues. The germline CDR1 and CDR2 sequences are KGHSH and LQKENI. V was clipped by 2 bases and J by 5 bases, with 11 bases between them. The CDR3 loop is CASSPKSFGDTQYF. The CDR3 region has the DNA TGTGCCAGCTCACCAAAAAGTTTCGGAGATACGCAGTATTTT. The whole variable domain, filled in from reference TRBV18 and TRBJ2-3, reads NAGVMQNPRHLVRRRGQEARLRCSPMKGHSHVYWYRQLPEEGLKFMVYLQKENIIDESGMPKERFSAEFPKEGPSILRIQQVVRGDSAAYFCASSPKSFGDTQYFGPGTRLTVL.